The next 11 T cell receptor beta chains were all read from a single sample in a study of T cell repertoires in cytomegalovirus infection. TCRdb passed the reads through MiXCR, listing each CDR3 protein once. Among 550,000 to 850,000 distinct CDR3 sequences listed, roughly a third were seen once. Antigens for these TCRs are unknown. The sample in question was cultured PBMCs, obtained from culture after CMV antigen stimulation. All receptors derive from a human donor in good health (CMV status not recorded). Some clones in this sample may be carry-over from other donors' samples.

The V call is TRBV5-1, the J call TRBJ1-1; D is ambiguous. CDR1 and CDR2 (germline): SGHRS, YFSETQ. The CDR3 contains 16 residues. Trimming removed 3 bases from V and 1 base from J, with 16 bases in between. CDR3 in amino acids: CASSSSAVVGNTEAFF. The CDR3 nucleotides are TGCGCCAGCAGCTCTTCTGCGGTGGTGGGGAACACTGAAGCTTTCTTT.

The V gene is TRBV29-1, the J gene TRBJ1-1; D might be TRBD1 (5 bases). This CDR3 comprises 13 residues. Trimming shortened V by 1 base and J by 6 bases, and 12 bases separated the two germline ends. In germline, CDR1 is SQVTM, CDR2 ANQGSEA. As DNA, the CDR3 is TGCAGCGTTGAAGCAGGGTATGGCTCTGAAGCTTTCTTT. Its protein product is CSVEAGYGSEAFF.

The chain is built from TRBV5-6 and TRBJ2-1, with unresolved D. Germline CDR1 is SGHDT and CDR2 is YYEEEE. Trimming removed 5 bases at V and 5 bases at J, with 11 bases between. The CDR3 is 13 residues long. The CDR3, as DNA: TGTGCCAGCAGTTACGGACGGAACAATGAGCAGTTCTTC. It translates to CASSYGRNNEQFF. The full variable domain, in which reference TRBV5-6 and TRBJ2-1 provide the parts outside the CDR3, is DAGVTQSPTHLIKTRGQQVTLRCSPKSGHDTVSWYQQALGQGPQFIFQYYEEEERQRGNFPDRFSGHQFPNYSSELNVNALLLGDSALYLCASSYGRNNEQFFGPGTRLTVL.

This chain connects TRBV28 to TRBJ2-1; tentatively, D is TRBD2 (6 bases). The CDR3 has 18 residues. Trimming took 5 bases from V and 0 from J, leaving 20 bases between them. In germline, CDR1 is MDHEN, CDR2 SYDVKM. Here the CDR3 reads CASSAPGIAARSYNEQFF. For the CDR3, the DNA is TGTGCCAGCAGTGCCCCTGGGATAGCGGCGCGCTCCTACAATGAGCAGTTCTTC.

CDR3: CASSERRGAGDTQYF. Here the CDR3 DNA reads TGTGCCAGCAGTGAAAGGCGGGGGGCGGGAGATACGCAGTATTTT. This chain uses TRBV2 with TRBJ2-3, with 8 bases lining up with TRBD2. The CDR3 runs 15 residues. V shed 2 bases, J shed 5 bases, and the junction held 6 bases outside the gene matches. Germline lookup yields CDR1 SNHLY and CDR2 FYNNEI.

CDR3 coding DNA: TGCGCCAGCAGCCAAGATCTTGGTGGACTTGCAACTAATGAAAAACTGTTTTTT. It codes for CASSQDLGGLATNEKLFF. The chain combines TRBV4-1 with TRBJ1-4; D remains ambiguous. Between the trimmed V and J ends, which lost 0 bases and 0 bases, there was a span of 14 bases. Looked up from germline, CDR1 is MGHRA and CDR2 is YSYEKL. The CDR3 has 18 residues.

The chain carries TRBV20-1 and TRBJ1-3; D remains ambiguous. The CDR3 has 16 residues. The germline CDR1 and CDR2 sequences are DFQATT and SNEGSKA (reference sequence). V was shortened by 4 bases and J by 0 bases, with 16 bases between the two germline ends. The CDR3 sequence is CSATNLDGRSGNTIYF. CDR3 sequence (DNA): TGCAGTGCTACAAACTTGGACGGGCGCTCTGGAAACACCATATATTTT.

Many counts were recorded for this clonotype. The rearrangement uses TRBV7-2 and TRBJ2-3; TRBD2 matches at 10 bases. CDR1 is SGHTA and CDR2 is FQGNSA in the germline V gene. The CDR3 has 15 residues. V shed 1 base and J 4 bases; nucleotides not matched to a gene: 2. CDR3 nucleotide sequence: TGTGCCAGCAGCTTAGTAGCGGGGGGTTCAGATACGCAGTATTTT. This gives the protein CASSLVAGGSDTQYF.

A few counts support this clonotype. This rearrangement joins TRBV5-4 to TRBJ2-5; 7 positions match TRBD1. Germline CDR1 is SGHNT and CDR2 is YYREEE (reference sequence). Trimming cost V 4 bases and J 2 bases; bases outside gene matches: 8. The CDR3 contains 15 residues. Written as DNA, the CDR3 is TGTGCCAGCAGCCACGACAGGGCACTACAAGAGACCCAGTACTTC. Amino acid sequence: CASSHDRALQETQYF.

This chain uses TRBV5-6 with TRBJ2-1; 8 bases line up with TRBD1. CDR1 and CDR2 from the germline V gene are SGHDT and YYEEEE. The CDR3 consists of 16 residues. Trimming took 4 bases from V and 10 from J; bases not matched to a gene: 16. CDR3 region: CASSLWTGPGGYEQFF. The CDR3 DNA reads TGTGCCAGCAGCCTATGGACAGGGCCAGGCGGTTACGAGCAGTTCTTC.

This clonotype was seen a few times. The chain links TRBV5-4 to TRBJ2-2; 8 bases agree with TRBD2. This CDR3 has 16 amino acids. Losses at the gene ends were 4 bases for V and 4 bases for J; bases not matched to a gene: 9. The germline V gene has CDR1 SGHNT and CDR2 YYREEE (reference sequence). The CDR3, as DNA: TGTGCCAGCAGCATACGCGGGAGGACGGGCACCGGGGAGCTGTTTTTT. Amino acid sequence: CASSIRGRTGTGELFF. Looking up the rest from reference TRBV5-4 and TRBJ2-2 gives the full variable domain: ETGVTQSPTHLIKTRGQQVTLRCSSQSGHNTVSWYQQALGQGPQFIFQYYREEENGRGNFPPRFSGLQFPNYSSELNVNALELDDSALYLCASSIRGRTGTGELFFGEGSRLTVL.